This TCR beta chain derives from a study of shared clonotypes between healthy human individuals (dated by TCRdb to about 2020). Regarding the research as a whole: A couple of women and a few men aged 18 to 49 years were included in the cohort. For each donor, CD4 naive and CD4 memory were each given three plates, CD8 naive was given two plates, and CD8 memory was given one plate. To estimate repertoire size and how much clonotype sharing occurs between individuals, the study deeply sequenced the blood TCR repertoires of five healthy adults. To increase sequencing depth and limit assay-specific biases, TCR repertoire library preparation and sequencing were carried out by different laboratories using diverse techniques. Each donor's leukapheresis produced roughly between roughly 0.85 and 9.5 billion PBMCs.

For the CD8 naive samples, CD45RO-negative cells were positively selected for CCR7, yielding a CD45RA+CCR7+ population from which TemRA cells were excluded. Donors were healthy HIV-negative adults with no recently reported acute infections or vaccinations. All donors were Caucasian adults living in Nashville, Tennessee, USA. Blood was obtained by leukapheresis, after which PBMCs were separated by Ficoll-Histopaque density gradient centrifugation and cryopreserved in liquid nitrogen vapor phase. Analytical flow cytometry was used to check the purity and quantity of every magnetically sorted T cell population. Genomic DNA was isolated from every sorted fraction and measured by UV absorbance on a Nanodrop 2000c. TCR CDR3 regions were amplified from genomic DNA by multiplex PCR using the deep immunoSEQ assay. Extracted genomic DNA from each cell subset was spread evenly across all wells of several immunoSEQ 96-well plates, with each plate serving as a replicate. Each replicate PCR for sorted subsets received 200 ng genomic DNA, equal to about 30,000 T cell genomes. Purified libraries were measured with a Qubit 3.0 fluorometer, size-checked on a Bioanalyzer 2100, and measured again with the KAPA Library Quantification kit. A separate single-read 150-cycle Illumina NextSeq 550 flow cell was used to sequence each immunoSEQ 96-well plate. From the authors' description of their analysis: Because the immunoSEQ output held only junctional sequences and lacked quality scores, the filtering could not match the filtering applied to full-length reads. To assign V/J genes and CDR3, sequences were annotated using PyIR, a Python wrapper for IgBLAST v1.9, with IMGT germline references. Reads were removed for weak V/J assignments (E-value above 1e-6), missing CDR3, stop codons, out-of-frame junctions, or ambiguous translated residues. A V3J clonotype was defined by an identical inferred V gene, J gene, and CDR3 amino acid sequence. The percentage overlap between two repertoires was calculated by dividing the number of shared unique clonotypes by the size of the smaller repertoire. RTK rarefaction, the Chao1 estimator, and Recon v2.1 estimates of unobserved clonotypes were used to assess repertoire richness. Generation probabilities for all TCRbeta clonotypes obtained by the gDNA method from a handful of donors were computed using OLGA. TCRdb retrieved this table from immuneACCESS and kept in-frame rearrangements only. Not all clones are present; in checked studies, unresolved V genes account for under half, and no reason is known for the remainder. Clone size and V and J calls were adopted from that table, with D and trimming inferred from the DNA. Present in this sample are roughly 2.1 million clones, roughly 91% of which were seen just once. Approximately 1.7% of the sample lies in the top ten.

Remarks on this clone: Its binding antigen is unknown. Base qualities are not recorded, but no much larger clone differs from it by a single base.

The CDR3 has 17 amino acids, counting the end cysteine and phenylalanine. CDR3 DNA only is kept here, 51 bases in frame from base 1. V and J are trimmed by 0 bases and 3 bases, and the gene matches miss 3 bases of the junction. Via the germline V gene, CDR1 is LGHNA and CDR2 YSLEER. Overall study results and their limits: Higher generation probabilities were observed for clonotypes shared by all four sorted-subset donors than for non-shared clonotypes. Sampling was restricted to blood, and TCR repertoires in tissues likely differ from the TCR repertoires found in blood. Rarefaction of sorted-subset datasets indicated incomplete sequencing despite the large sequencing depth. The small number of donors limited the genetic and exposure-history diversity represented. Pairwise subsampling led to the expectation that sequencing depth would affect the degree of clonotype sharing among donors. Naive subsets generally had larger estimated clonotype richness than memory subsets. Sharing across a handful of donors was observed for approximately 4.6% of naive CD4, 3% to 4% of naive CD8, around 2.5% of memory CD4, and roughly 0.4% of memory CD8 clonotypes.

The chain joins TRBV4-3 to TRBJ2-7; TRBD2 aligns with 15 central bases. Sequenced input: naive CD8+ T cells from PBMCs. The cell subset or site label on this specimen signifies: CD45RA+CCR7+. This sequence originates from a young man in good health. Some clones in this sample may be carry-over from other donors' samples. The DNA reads TGCGCCAGCAGCCAAGATGGGACTAGCGGGAGGTACTACGAGCAGTACTTC. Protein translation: CASSQDGTSGRYYEQYF.